The T cell receptor beta chain described here comes from a study of lymphopenia after photon versus proton radiotherapy. General study points: Under photons, naive T cells and diversity fell while effector/memory populations rose.

V lost 6 bases, J lost 6 bases, and 12 bases stayed unmatched. CDR1 MNHEY and CDR2 SVGAGI come from the germline V gene. CDR3 length equals 15 residues. Assay: immunoSEQ multiplex PCR; the TCRdb copy retains only in-frame clones and omits some. The sample lists 29,000 or so clones; 85% to 90% were seen once. This clone turned up a few times. Its target is unknown. The material was peripheral blood, obtained from a patient treated with proton-based radiotherapy. The receptor was derived from a woman aged 55-69 years with cholangiocarcinoma. Some clones in this sample may be carry-over from other donors' samples. V and J are TRBV6-5 and TRBJ1-1; TRBD1 agrees at 8 bases. In DNA, the CDR3 is TGTGCCAGCAGCATACAACGAACAGGGGGTCCTGAAGCTTTCTTT. Amino acid sequence: CASSIQRTGGPEAFF.